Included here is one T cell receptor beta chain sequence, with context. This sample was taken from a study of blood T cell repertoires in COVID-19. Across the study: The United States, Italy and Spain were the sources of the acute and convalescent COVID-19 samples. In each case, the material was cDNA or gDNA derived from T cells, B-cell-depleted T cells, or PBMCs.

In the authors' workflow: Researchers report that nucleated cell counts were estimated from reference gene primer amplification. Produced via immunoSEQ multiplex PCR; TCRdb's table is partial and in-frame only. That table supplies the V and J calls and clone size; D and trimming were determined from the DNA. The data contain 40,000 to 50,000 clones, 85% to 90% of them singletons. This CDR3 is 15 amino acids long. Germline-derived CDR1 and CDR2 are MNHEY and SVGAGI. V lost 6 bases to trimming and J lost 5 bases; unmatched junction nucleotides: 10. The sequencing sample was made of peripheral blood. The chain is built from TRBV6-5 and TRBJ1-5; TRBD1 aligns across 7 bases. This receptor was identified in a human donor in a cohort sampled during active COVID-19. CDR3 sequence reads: CASSLMGTVDQPQHF. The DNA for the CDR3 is TGTGCCAGCAGCCTCATGGGGACAGTGGATCAGCCCCAGCATTTT.